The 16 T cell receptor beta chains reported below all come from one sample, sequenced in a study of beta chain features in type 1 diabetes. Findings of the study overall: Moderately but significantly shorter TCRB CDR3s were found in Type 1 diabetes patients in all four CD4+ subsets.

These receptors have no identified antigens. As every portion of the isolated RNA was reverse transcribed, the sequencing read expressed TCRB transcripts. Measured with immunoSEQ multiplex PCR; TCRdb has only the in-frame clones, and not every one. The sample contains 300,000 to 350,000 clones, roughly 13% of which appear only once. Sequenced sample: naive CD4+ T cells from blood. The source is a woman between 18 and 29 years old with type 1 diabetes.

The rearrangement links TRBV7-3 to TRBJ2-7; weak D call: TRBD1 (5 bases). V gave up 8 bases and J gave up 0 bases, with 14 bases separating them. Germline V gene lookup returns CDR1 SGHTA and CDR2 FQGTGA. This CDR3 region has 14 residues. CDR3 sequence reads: CASCTRGSSYEQYF. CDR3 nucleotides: TGTGCCAGCTGCACAAGGGGATCCTCCTACGAGCAGTACTTC.

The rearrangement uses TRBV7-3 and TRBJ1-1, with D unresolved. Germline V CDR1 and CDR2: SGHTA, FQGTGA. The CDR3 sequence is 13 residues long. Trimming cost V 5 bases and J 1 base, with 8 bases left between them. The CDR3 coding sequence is TGTGCCAGCAGCGGCCACCAGAACACTGAAGCTTTCTTT. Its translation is CASSGHQNTEAFF.

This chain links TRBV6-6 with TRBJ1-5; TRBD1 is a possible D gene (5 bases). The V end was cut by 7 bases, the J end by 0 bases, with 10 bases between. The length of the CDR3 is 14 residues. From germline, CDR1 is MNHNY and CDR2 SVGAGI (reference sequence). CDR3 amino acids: CASTQGNSNQPQHF. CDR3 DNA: TGTGCCAGCACCCAGGGTAATAGCAATCAGCCCCAGCATTTT.

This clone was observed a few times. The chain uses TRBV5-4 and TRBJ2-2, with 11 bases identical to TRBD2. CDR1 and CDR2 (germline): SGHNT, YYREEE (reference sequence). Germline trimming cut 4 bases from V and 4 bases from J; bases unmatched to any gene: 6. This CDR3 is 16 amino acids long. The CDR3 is CASSLLAGVGTGELFF. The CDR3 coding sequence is TGTGCCAGCAGCCTACTAGCGGGAGTGGGCACCGGGGAGCTGTTTTTT.

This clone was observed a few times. The CDR3 is CASSPGRYTEAFF. CDR3 in DNA: TGTGCCAGCTCACCAGGCAGATACACTGAAGCTTTCTTT. J is TRBJ1-1 and V is TRBV18; no clear D. V was pared by 2 bases and J by 3 bases, with 7 bases between. Germline-derived CDR1 and CDR2 are KGHSH and LQKENI. The CDR3 is 13 amino acids.

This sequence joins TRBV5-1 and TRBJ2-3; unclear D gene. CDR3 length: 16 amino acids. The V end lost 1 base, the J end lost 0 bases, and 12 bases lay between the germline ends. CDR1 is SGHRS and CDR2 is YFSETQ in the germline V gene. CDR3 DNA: TGCGCCAGCAGCTTGACAGCCTCGCAGAGCACAGATACGCAGTATTTT. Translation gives CASSLTASQSTDTQYF.

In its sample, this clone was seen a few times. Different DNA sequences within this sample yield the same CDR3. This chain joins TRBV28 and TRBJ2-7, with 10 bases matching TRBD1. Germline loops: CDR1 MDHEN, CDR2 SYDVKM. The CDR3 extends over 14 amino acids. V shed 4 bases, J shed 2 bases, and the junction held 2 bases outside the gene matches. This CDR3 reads CASSSGQGPYEQYF. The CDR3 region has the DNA TGTGCCAGCAGTTCGGGACAGGGGCCCTACGAGCAGTACTTC.

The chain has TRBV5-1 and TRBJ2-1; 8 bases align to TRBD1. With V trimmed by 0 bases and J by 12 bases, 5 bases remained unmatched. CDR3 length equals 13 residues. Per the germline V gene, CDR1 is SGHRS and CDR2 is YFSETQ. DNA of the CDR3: TGCGCCAGCAGCTTGGACAGGGGGTATGGGCAGTTCTTC. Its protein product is CASSLDRGYGQFF.

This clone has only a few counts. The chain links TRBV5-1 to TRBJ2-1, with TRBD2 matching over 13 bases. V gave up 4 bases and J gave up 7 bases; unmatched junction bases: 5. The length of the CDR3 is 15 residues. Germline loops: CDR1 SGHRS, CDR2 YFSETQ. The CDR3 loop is CASSLGLAGSNEQFF. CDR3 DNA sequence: TGCGCCAGCAGCCTGGGACTAGCGGGGAGTAATGAGCAGTTCTTC. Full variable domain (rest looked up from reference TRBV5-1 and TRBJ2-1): KAGVTQTPRYLIKTRGQQVTLSCSPISGHRSVSWYQQTPGQGLQFLFEYFSETQRNKGNFPGRFSGRQFSNSRSEMNVSTLELGDSALYLCASSLGLAGSNEQFFGPGTRLTVL.

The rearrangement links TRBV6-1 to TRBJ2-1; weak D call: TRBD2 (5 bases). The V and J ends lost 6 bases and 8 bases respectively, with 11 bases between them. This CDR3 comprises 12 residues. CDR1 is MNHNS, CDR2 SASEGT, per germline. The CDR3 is CASRKLGDEQFF. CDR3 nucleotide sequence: TGTGCCAGCAGGAAACTAGGAGATGAGCAGTTCTTC.

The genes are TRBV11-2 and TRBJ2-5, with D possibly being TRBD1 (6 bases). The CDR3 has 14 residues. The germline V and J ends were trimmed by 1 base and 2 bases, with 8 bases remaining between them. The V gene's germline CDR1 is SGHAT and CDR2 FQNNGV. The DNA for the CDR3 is TGTGCCAGCAGCTTAGGGACAGAACAAGAGACCCAGTACTTC. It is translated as CASSLGTEQETQYF. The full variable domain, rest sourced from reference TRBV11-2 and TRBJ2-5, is EAGVAQSPRYKIIEKRQSVAFWCNPISGHATLYWYQQILGQGPKLLIQFQNNGVVDDSQLPKDRFSAERLKGVDSTLKIQPAKLEDSAVYLCASSLGTEQETQYFGPGTRLLVL.

DNA of the CDR3: TGCGCCAGCAGCCAATTAAAGGTTAGCCGGAGGGGCGATGGCTACACCTTC. Translation gives CASSQLKVSRRGDGYTF. The V and J genes are TRBV4-1 and TRBJ1-2; perhaps TRBD1 as D (5 bases). The CDR3 has 17 amino acids. Deletions cut 2 bases from V and 6 bases from J, with 22 bases between. CDR1 MGHRA and CDR2 YSYEKL come from the germline V gene.

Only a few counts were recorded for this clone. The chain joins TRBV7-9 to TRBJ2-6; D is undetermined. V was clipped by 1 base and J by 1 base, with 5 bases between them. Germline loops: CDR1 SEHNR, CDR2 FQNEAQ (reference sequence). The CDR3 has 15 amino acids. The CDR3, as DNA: TGTGCCAGCAGCTTAGATTATTCTGGGGCCAACGTCCTGACTTTC. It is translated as CASSLDYSGANVLTF.

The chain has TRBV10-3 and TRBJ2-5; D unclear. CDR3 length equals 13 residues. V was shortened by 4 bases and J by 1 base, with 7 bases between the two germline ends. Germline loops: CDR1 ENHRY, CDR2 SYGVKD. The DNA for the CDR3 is TGTGCCATCAGTGGCTATTCCCAAGAGACCCAGTACTTC. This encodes CAISGYSQETQYF.

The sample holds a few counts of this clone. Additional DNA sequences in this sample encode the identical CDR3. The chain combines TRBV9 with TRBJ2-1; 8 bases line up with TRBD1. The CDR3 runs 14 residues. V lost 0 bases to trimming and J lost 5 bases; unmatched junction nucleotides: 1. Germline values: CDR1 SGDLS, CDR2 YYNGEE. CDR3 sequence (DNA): TGTGCCAGCAGCGTAGGACAGGGGAACAATGAGCAGTTCTTC. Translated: CASSVGQGNNEQFF.

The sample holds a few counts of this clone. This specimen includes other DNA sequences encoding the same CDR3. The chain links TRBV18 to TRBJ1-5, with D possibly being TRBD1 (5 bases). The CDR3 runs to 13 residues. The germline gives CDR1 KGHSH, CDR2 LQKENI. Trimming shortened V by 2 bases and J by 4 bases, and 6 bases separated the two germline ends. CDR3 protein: CASSPGANQPQHF. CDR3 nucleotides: TGTGCCAGCTCACCAGGGGCGAATCAGCCCCAGCATTTT.